These T cell receptor beta chains were read from a single sample in a study of regulatory T cells in long-lasting Graves disease. MiXCR was run by TCRdb on the multiplex PCR reads, yielding one entry per CDR3 protein. The sample yields roughly 500,000 distinct CDR3 sequences, less than 15% seen once. Another study also made use of these data, one on T cells in Graves' hyperthyroidism and ophthalmopathy.

Sample: peripheral blood mononuclear cells (PBMCs), taken at new diagnosis, from a patient treated with antithyroid drugs. The receptor source for this set is a young man with Graves disease. Each CDR3 is given with its conserved first and last residue.

V gene | CDR3 protein
TRBV20-1 | CSAPPSGSGTDTQYF
TRBV27 | CASSLLQGQETQYF
TRBV27 | CASSPLGRGSSYEQYF
TRBV12-3/TRBV12-4 | CASSENGGNTIYF
TRBV30 | CAWSQGGVNTGELFF
TRBV29-1 | CSVRGIANTGELFF
TRBV5-1 | CASSRGRQTEAFF
TRBV19 | CATNEAWDAEAFF
TRBV18 | CASSPQELGLADSYEQYF
TRBV7-2 | CASSGDRGSYNEQFF
TRBV27 | CASSRTGRTFF
TRBV20-1 | CSARDPLAGQTDTQYF
TRBV20-1 | CSAGESGRLGEQYF
TRBV2 | CASEATTSGTWNEQFF
TRBV6-4 | CASSDSGGADEQFF
TRBV11-2 | CASSLEGPGDFYEQYF
TRBV28 | CASRHFSGSRPYEQYF
TRBV5-6 | CASSVIDLWGRPYEQYF
TRBV7-8 | CASSPYRIANQPQHF
TRBV29-1 | CSVGHGVYEQYF
TRBV6-1 | CASSAYYTDTQYF
TRBV5-1 | CASSLTSGSSEQYF
TRBV5-1 | CASSLAALAGVTGELFF
TRBV10-1 | CASSVVRQETQYF
TRBV5-1 | CASARDRGSSYEQYF
TRBV2 | CASKFFYGYTF
TRBV15 | CATSRGTSKADTQYF
TRBV20-1 | CSTVDRGVNTEAFF
TRBV10-3 | CAISAGLGTDTQYF
TRBV24-1 | CATNGTPDVIQYF
TRBV29-1 | CSSEETEAFF
TRBV4-1 | CASSNPYQARDYTF
TRBV19 | CASSIIDGAYEQYF
TRBV12-3/TRBV12-4 | CASSHSGVAKNIQYF
TRBV6-2/TRBV6-3 | CASSGRRADTDTQYF
TRBV12-5 | CASGRLGVDTQYF